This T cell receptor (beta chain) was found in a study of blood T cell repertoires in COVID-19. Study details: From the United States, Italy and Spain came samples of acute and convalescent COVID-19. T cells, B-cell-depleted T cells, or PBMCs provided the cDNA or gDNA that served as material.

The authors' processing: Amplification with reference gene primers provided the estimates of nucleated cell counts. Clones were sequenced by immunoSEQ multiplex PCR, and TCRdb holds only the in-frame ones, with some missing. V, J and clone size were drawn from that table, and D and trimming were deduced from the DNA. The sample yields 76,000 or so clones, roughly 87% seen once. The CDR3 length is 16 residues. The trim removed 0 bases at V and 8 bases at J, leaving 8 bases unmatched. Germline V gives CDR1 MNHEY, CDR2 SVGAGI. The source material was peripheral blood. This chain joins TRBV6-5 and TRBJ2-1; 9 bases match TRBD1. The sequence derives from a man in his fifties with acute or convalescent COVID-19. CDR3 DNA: TGTGCCAGCAGTTACTCGGGCGGACAGGGGTGGCATGAGCAGTTCTTC. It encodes CASSYSGGQGWHEQFF.